This TCR beta chain is drawn from a study of graft-versus-host responses after intestinal transplantation. Study-wide context: Anti-thymocyte globulin induction, then tacrolimus and steroids for around 3 years, went to all recipients.

Study outcomes and limitations: Researchers found peak circulating GvH clone levels linked to early post-transplant HvG declines.

This CDR3 region has 14 residues. The V and J ends lost 5 bases and 8 bases, in that order; junction bases with no gene match: 7. Germline lookup yields CDR1 SGHAT and CDR2 FQNNGV. Measured with immunoSEQ multiplex PCR; TCRdb has only the in-frame clones, and not every one. Among roughly 99,000 clones listed, under 95% were seen once. On this clone: Its antigen is unknown.

The sequence derives from a human donor who was the organ donor for an intestinal transplant. The chain combines TRBV11-2 with TRBJ2-2, with 8 nucleotides matching TRBD1. The starting material was unstimulated CD8+ T cells sorted from spleen or lymph node cells, obtained before transplant. CDR3 sequence reads: CASSKRTGFGELFF. The CDR3 coding sequence is TGTGCCAGCAGCAAAAGGACAGGGTTTGGGGAGCTGTTTTTT.